This T cell receptor beta chain was observed in a study of CD8+CD57+ T cells in acquired aplastic anemia. This CDR3 comprises 14 residues. V lost 4 bases and J lost 7; bases outside the gene matches: 5. CDR1 ENHRY and CDR2 SYGVKD come from the germline V gene. Profiling that covered TCR beta VDJ and CDR3 relied on genomic DNA as its template. TCRdb reprocessed the reads with MiXCR, giving one entry per CDR3 protein. This sample has about 190,000 distinct CDR3 sequences, with 48% found just once. Patients sequenced had flow cytometry evidence of CD8+CD57+ cell expansion. This clonotype was obtained from a human donor with aplastic anemia. Sequenced: sorted CD4+, CD8+, or CD8+CD57+ T cells (not recorded which) from PBMCs. The chain joins TRBV10-3 to TRBJ1-5, with 9 bases matching TRBD1. CDR3 in DNA: TGTGCCATCAGTGCCGGGACAGGGAACCAGCCCCAGCATTTT. Its protein product is CAISAGTGNQPQHF.